Described below is a single T cell receptor beta chain sequence and its context. Its antigen is unidentified. The data were taken from a study of cytomegalovirus exposure and HLA in healthy donors. PCR employed 60 Vbeta and 13 Jbeta primers. Measured with immunoSEQ multiplex PCR; TCRdb has only the in-frame clones, and not every one. This table has about 68,000 clones, 75% to 90% appearing once. General observations from the study: A later analysis by the authors found several of the most significant clusters apparently linked to common viral pathogens.

Deletions cut 2 bases from V and 5 bases from J, with 18 bases between. This CDR3 region has 16 residues. CDR1 and CDR2 (germline): MNHEY, SVGAGI. This chain uses TRBV6-5 with TRBJ1-1, with D hard to call. The sample comprised PBMCs. The sequence was collected from a human donor in good health. The CDR3 loop is CASSYTTLQSGTEAFF. The CDR3 DNA follows: TGTGCCAGCAGTTACACCACGTTACAGTCGGGGACTGAAGCTTTCTTT.